This T cell receptor (beta chain) was obtained from a study of beta chain features in type 1 diabetes. Study results and caveats: The study notes PCR might favor shorter templates equally in patients and controls. Moderate yet significant TCRB CDR3 shortening was seen in Type 1 diabetes patients in all four CD4+ subsets.

What was sequenced were expressed TCRB transcripts, since all of the isolated RNA had been reverse transcribed. Libraries were prepared by immunoSEQ multiplex PCR; TCRdb keeps only in-frame clonotypes and omits some of them. Of about 400,000 clones listed, roughly an eighth are singletons. In the case of this clone: Its antigen is not known.

Cells sorted by CD45RO/CCR7/CD25/CD127/CD95/CD27 comprised CD4+ naive, central memory, regulatory and stem cell-like memory cells. The germline CDR1 and CDR2 sequences are MRHNA and SNTAGT. The CDR3 spans 14 residues. V dropped 3 bases and J dropped 9; count of bases not matched to a gene: 6. The gene calls are TRBV6-4 and TRBJ2-2; TRBD2 matches 8 bases. This sequence originates from a woman between 18 and 30 years old with type 1 diabetes. The material sequenced was naive CD4+ T cells from blood. The CDR3 DNA reads as TGTGCCAGCAGTGAGGGTAGCGGGACCCGGGAGCTGTTTTTT. It codes for CASSEGSGTRELFF.